This entry concerns a single T cell receptor (beta chain). Antigen: not known. The PCR made use of 60 Vbeta and 13 Jbeta primers. Only in-frame clones appear in the TCRdb table, and some are missing; sequencing was by immunoSEQ multiplex PCR. Of approximately 130,000 clones listed, approximately 87% are singletons. The record originates from a study of cytomegalovirus exposure and HLA in healthy donors. Findings and limits, study-wide: A later analysis showed TCR association rates differing by HLA locus, peaking at DRB1 and lowest at HLA-C. Diagnosis of cytomegalovirus status made by the classifier reportedly showed high specificity and sensitivity. Researchers catalogued around 150 TCR beta chains as cytomegalovirus-associated.

The TCR originated in a man aged 35 to 55 in good health and CMV-seronegative. The sequenced sample consisted of PBMCs.

DNA for the CDR3: TGTGCCAGTTGGGGGGACGAGCAGTACTTC. It is translated as CASWGDEQYF. The chain joins TRBV27 to TRBJ2-5; weak D call: TRBD2 (6 bases). The DNA end lines up better with TRBJ2-7; the J call may be wrong. The CDR3 extends over 10 amino acids. Per the germline V gene, CDR1 is MNHEY and CDR2 is SMNVEV (reference sequence).